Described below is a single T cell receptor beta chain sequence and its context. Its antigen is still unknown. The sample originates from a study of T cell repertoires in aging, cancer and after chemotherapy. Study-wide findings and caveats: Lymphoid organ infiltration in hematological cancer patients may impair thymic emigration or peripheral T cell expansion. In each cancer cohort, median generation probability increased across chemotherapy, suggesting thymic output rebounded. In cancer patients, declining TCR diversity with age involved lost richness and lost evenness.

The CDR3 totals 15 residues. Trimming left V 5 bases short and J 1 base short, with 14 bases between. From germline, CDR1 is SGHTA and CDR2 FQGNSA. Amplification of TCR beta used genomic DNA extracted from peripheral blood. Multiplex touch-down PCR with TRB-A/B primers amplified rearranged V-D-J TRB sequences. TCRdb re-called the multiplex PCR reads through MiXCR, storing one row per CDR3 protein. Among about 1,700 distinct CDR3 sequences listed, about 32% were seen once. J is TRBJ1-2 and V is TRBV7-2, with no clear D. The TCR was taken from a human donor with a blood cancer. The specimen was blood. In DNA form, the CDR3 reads TGTGCCAGCAGCGATCTGGGAGGCTATAACTATGGCTACACCTTC. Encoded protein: CASSDLGGYNYGYTF.